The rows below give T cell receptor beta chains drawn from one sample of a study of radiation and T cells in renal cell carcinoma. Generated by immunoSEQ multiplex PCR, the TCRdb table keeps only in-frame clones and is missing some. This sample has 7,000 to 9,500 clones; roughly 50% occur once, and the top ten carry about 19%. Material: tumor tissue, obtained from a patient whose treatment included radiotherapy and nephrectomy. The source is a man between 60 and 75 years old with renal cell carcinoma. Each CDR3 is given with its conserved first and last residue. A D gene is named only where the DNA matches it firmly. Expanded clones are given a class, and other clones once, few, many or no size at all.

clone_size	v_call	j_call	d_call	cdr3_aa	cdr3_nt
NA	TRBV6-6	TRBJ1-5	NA	CASRADSNQPQHF	TGTGCCAGCAGGGCAGATAGCAATCAGCCCCAGCATTTT
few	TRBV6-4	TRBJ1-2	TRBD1	CASREGQYGYTF	TGTGCCAGCAGGGAGGGACAGTATGGCTACACCTTC
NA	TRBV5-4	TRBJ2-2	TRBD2	CASSSFLAGGWELFF	TGTGCCAGCAGCTCGTTCCTAGCGGGAGGATGGGAGCTGTTTTTT
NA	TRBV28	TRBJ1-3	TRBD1	CASSPPDRARNTIYF	TGTGCCAGCAGTCCCCCAGACAGGGCGAGAAACACCATATATTTT
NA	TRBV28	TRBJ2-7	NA	CASSLARGSNYEQYF	TGTGCCAGCAGTTTGGCGAGAGGGAGCAACTACGAGCAGTACTTC
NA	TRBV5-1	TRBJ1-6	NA	CASSLGERNSPLHF	TGCGCCAGCAGCTTGGGGGAACGTAATTCACCCCTCCACTTT
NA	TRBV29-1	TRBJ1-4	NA	CSVAEAQGNEKLFF	TGCAGCGTTGCGGAAGCCCAGGGAAATGAAAAACTGTTTTTT
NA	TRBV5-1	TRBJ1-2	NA	CASRVQGGYGYTF	TGCGCCAGCAGAGTACAGGGTGGCTATGGCTACACCTTC
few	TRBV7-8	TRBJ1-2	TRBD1	CASSPTGGNYGYTF	TGTGCCAGCAGTCCGACAGGGGGAAACTATGGCTACACCTTC
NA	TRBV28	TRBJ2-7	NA	CASSFTLLEQYF	TGTGCCAGCAGTTTTACGCTACTGGAGCAGTACTTC
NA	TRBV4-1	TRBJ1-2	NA	CASSHPSAAPYGYTF	TGCGCCAGCAGCCATCCCTCGGCAGCCCCCTATGGCTACACCTTC
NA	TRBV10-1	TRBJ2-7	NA	CASSDYRGEQYF	TGCGCCAGCAGTGATTACCGTGGCGAGCAGTACTTC
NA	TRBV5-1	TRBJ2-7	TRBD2	CASSLAGTSGPLEQYF	TGCGCCAGCAGCTTGGCCGGGACTAGCGGACCTCTGGAGCAGTACTTC
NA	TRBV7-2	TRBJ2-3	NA	CASSSKGTRISTDTQYF	TGTGCCAGCAGCTCGAAAGGGACGCGGATAAGCACAGATACGCAGTATTTT
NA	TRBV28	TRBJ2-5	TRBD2	CASSFSGREVGKETQYF	TGTGCCAGCAGTTTCTCGGGGCGGGAGGTGGGCAAAGAGACCCAGTACTTC
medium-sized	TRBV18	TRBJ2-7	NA	CASENEGGGGGEQYF	TGTGCCAGCGAAAATGAGGGAGGGGGCGGAGGCGAGCAGTACTTC
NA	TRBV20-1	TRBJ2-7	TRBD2	CSATERGEQYF	TGCAGTGCTACCGAGCGGGGCGAGCAGTACTTC
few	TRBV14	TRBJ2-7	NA	CASSQELGNEQYF	TGTGCCAGCAGCCAAGAATTGGGGAACGAGCAGTACTTC
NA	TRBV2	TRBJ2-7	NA	CASSGPIHEQYF	TGTGCCAGCAGTGGCCCTATCCACGAGCAGTACTTC
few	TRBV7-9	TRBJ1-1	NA	CASSQQGLTEAFF	TGTGCCAGCAGCCAACAGGGACTCACTGAAGCTTTCTTT
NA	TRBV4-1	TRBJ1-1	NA	CASSQGTQGDTEAFF	TGCGCCAGCAGCCAAGGAACCCAGGGCGACACTGAAGCTTTCTTT
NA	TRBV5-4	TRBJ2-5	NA	CASSAAAVQETQYF	TGTGCCAGCAGCGCCGCGGCAGTCCAAGAGACCCAGTACTTC
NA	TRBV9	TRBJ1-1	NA	CASSGTGGNTEAFF	TGTGCCAGTAGTGGGACTGGGGGCAACACTGAAGCTTTCTTT
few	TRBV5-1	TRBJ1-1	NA	CASSFETEAFF	TGCGCCAGCAGCTTTGAGACAGAAGCTTTCTTT
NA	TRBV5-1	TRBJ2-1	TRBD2	CASSPLAGGPYNEQFF	TGCGCCAGCAGCCCCTTAGCGGGAGGGCCTTACAATGAGCAGTTCTTC
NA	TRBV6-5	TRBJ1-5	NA	CASSRAAAAQQPQHF	TGTGCCAGCAGTCGCGCTGCGGCAGCACAACAGCCCCAGCATTTT
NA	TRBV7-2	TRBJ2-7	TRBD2	CASSYWIAGPSYEQYF	TGTGCCAGCAGCTACTGGATAGCGGGGCCGTCATACGAGCAGTACTTC
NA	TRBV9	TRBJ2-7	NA	CASSVGIGTAYEQYF	TGTGCCAGCAGCGTAGGAATCGGGACGGCCTACGAGCAGTACTTC
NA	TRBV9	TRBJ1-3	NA	CASSVDGGERSGSGNTIYF	TGTGCCAGCAGCGTAGATGGGGGGGAGAGGTCCGGCTCTGGAAACACCATATATTTT
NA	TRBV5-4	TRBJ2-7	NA	CASSFGSNVEQYF	TGTGCCAGCAGCTTTGGGTCTAATGTCGAGCAGTACTTC
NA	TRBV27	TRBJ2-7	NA	CASSFRYEQYF	TGTGCCAGCAGTTTCCGCTACGAGCAGTACTTC
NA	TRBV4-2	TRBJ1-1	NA	CASSQETTNPEAFF	TGTGCCAGCAGCCAAGAGACAACGAACCCTGAAGCTTTCTTT
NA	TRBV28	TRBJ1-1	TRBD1	CATNRGVNTEAFF	TGTGCCACCAACAGGGGCGTGAACACTGAAGCTTTCTTT
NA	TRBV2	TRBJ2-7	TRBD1	CASSWDSFYEQYF	TGTGCCAGCAGCTGGGACAGCTTCTACGAGCAGTACTTC
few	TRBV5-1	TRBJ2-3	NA	CASSLEGTDHTDTQYF	TGCGCCAGCAGCTTGGAAGGGACGGACCATACAGATACGCAGTATTTT
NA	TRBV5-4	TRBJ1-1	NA	CASSVDMNTEAFF	TGTGCCAGCAGCGTAGACATGAACACTGAAGCTTTCTTT
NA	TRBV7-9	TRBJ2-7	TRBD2	CASSLVSGRVYEQYF	TGTGCCAGCAGCTTAGTTAGCGGGAGGGTCTACGAGCAGTACTTC
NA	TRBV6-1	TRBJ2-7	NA	CASSELEGGSYEQYF	TGTGCCAGCAGTGAATTGGAGGGTGGCTCATACGAGCAGTACTTC
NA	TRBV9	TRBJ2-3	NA	CASSVVGASTDTQYF	TGTGCCAGCAGCGTAGTCGGGGCTAGCACAGATACGCAGTATTTT
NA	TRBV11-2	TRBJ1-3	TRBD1	CASSLGDRISGNTIYF	TGTGCCAGCAGCTTAGGGGACAGGATCTCTGGAAACACCATATATTTT
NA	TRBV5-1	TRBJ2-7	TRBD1	CASSTGTGSYEQYF	TGCGCCAGCAGCACCGGGACAGGGAGCTACGAGCAGTACTTC
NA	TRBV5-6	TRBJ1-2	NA	CASSPPAANYGYTF	TGTGCCAGCAGCCCCCCCGCAGCGAACTATGGCTACACCTTC
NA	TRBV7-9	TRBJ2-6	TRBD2	CASSFAGAGANVLTF	TGTGCCAGCAGCTTCGCGGGAGCTGGGGCCAACGTCCTGACTTTC
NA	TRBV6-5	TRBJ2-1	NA	CASRQGPGNEQFF	TGTGCCAGCAGACAGGGTCCCGGGAATGAGCAGTTCTTC
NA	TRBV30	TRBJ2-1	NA	CAWSRGAGTSYNEQFF	TGTGCCTGGAGCCGTGGGGCGGGCACCTCCTACAATGAGCAGTTCTTC
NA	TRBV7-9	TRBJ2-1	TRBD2	CASSRLAGEENNEQFF	TGTGCCAGCAGCCGTTTAGCGGGAGAGGAGAACAATGAGCAGTTCTTC
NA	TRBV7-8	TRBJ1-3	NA	CASSPGGAGNTIYF	TGTGCCAGCAGCCCGGGGGGGGCTGGAAACACCATATATTTT
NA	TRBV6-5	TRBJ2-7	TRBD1	CASRPGQAALSEQYF	TGTGCCAGCAGACCTGGACAGGCGGCCCTCAGCGAGCAGTACTTC
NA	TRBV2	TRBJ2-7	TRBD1	CASSSGTGVHEQYF	TGTGCCAGCAGTTCCGGGACAGGGGTCCACGAGCAGTACTTC
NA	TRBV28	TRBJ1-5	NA	CATDLGGAQGNQPQHF	TGTGCCACCGACCTAGGAGGGGCGCAGGGGAATCAGCCCCAGCATTTT
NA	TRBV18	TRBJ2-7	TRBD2	CASSPRRAGGYEQYF	TGTGCCAGCTCACCACGGCGAGCGGGAGGATACGAGCAGTACTTC
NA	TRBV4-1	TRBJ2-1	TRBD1	CASSQTADRGGPYNEQFF	TGCGCCAGCAGCCAGACCGCTGACAGGGGAGGACCCTACAATGAGCAGTTCTTC
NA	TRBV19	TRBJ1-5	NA	CASSIDAGASNQPQHF	TGTGCCAGTAGTATAGACGCAGGGGCAAGCAATCAGCCCCAGCATTTT